This T cell receptor beta chain was sequenced in a study of blood T cell repertoires in COVID-19. Study at large: There were acute and convalescent COVID-19 samples, and they came from the United States, Italy and Spain. PBMCs, B-cell-depleted T cells, or T cells provided the cDNA or gDNA that made up the material.

Sequenced by immunoSEQ multiplex PCR; TCRdb stores in-frame clones only, minus some. The sample has about 150,000 clones; 80% to 85% are singletons. Trimming pared 4 bases from V and 1 base from J, leaving 7 bases between. The germline V gene encodes CDR1 SQVTM and CDR2 ANQGSEA. CDR3 length: 12 residues. Living in 24 US areas, the participants were between roughly 18 and 95 years of age. This sequence was found in a man in his 70s who had been exposed to COVID-19. This chain uses TRBV29-1 with TRBJ1-2, with a weak D call TRBD1 (5 bases). Sequenced: PBMCs or T cells enriched from blood (not recorded which). CDR3 region: CSVGDSNYGYTF. The CDR3 DNA follows: TGCAGCGTTGGAGACAGTAACTATGGCTACACCTTC.